In its sample, the clone carrying this T cell receptor beta chain was seen a few times. As yet, its antigen is unknown. Looked up from germline, CDR1 is LNHNV and CDR2 is YYDKDF (reference sequence). V was pared by 1 base and J by 6 bases, with 12 bases between. The CDR3 has 14 amino acids. The data belong to a study of human T cells and chemical hapten exposure. Study-level background: Chiefly women, the patients showed alopecia areata, totalis or universalis. General observations from the study: Following DPC sensitization, TCRs present above 1 in 1000 frequency showed no change. Against controls, expanded TCRs gave rise to significantly more large CDR3 similarity clusters.

MiXCR, applied by TCRdb to the RACE reads, yields one record per CDR3 protein. The data show more than 250,000 distinct CDR3 sequences, 7% to 10% seen once. Sample time point: pre-sensitization, week 0. Regarding treatment: therapeutic diphenylcyclopropenone sensitization with weekly scalp DPC. Alopecia patients, 18 to 70 years old and DPC-suitable, served as donors. This TCR derives from a middle-aged woman with alopecia areata. Some clones in this sample may be carry-over from other donors' samples. The V and J genes are TRBV15 and TRBJ2-5; D ambiguous. The material sequenced was whole blood, taken in connection with sensitization to the hapten diphenylcyclopropenone (DPC). CDR3 region: CATSRGRGLQTQYF. The CDR3 nucleotides are TGTGCCACCAGCAGAGGACGCGGCCTTCAGACCCAGTACTTC.